The 5 T cell receptor beta chains below were found in one sample sequenced in a study of blood T cell repertoires in COVID-19. Assay: immunoSEQ multiplex PCR; the TCRdb copy retains only in-frame clones and omits some. The table records tens of thousands of clones, 87% of them present only once. The sample was peripheral blood. These receptors came from a man under 40 with acute or convalescent COVID-19.

The V gene is TRBV7-2, the J gene TRBJ2-5; D remains ambiguous. Germline V gene data show CDR1 as SGHTA and CDR2 as FQGNSA. This CDR3 spans 13 amino acids. The V and J ends lost 7 bases and 0 bases respectively, with 9 bases between them. In DNA, the CDR3 is TGTGCCAGCAACCCAGGTTACCAAGAGACCCAGTACTTC. Protein product: CASNPGYQETQYF.

The DNA of the CDR3 is TGTGCCAGCAGCCTGCAGGCCAGGGCTAATGAAAAACTGTTTTTT. Translation: CASSLQARANEKLFF. The chain combines TRBV7-2 with TRBJ1-4, with D perhaps matching TRBD1 (5 bases). Germline CDR1 reads SGHTA; CDR2 reads FQGNSA. The CDR3 covers 15 residues. Between the trimmed V and J ends, which lost 5 bases and 3 bases, there was a span of 13 bases.

This clone has more than one count but fewer than ten. The chain carries TRBV28 and TRBJ1-3; TRBD1 is a possible D gene (6 bases). The CDR3 runs 16 residues. Trimming took off 6 bases at V and 1 base at J, with 16 bases between the two ends. Looked up from germline, CDR1 is MDHEN and CDR2 is SYDVKM. The CDR3 protein is CASSPRGGLSGNTIYF. DNA for the CDR3: TGTGCCAGCAGCCCTCGGGGGGGCCTTTCTGGAAACACCATATATTTT.

The rearrangement uses TRBV6-5 and TRBJ1-3; weak D call: TRBD1 (6 bases). Germline V CDR1 and CDR2: MNHEY, SVGAGI. The CDR3 has 14 amino acids. V was cut by 6 bases and J by 4 bases, with 13 bases left in between. CDR3 region: CASRLRGSGNTIYF. CDR3 bases: TGTGCCAGCAGACTCAGGGGAAGCGGAAACACCATATATTTT.

This clone has a single count. The chain recombines TRBV5-6 with TRBJ2-1, with a possible D match to TRBD2 (6 bases). The CDR3 has 16 amino acids. CDR1 SGHDT and CDR2 YYEEEE come from the germline V gene. V shed 2 bases and J shed 6 bases, with 18 bases lying between them. The CDR3: CASSFMASSGGNEQFF. In nucleotides, the CDR3 is TGTGCCAGCAGCTTTATGGCCAGTAGCGGAGGCAATGAGCAGTTCTTC.